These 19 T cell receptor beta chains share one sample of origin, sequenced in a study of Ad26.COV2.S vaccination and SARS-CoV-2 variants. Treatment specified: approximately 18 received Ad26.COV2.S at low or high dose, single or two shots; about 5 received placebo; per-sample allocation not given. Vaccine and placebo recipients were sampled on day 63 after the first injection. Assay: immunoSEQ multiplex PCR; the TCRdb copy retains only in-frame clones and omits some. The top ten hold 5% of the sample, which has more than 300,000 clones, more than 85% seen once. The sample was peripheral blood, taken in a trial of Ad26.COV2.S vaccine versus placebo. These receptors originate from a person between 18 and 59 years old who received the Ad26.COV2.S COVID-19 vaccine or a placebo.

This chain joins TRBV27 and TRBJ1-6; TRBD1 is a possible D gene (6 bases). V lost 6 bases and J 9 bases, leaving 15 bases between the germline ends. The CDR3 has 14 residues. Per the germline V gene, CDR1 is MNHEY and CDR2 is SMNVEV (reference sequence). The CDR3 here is CASRGGQGGSPLHF. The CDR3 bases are TGTGCCAGCAGGGGGGGGCAGGGAGGTTCACCCCTCCACTTT.

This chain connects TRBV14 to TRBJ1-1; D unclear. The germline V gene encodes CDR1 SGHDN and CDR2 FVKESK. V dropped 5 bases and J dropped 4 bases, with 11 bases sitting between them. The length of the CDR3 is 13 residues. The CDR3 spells CASSRPPTTEAFF. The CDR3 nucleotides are TGTGCCAGCAGCAGGCCGCCCACCACTGAAGCTTTCTTT.

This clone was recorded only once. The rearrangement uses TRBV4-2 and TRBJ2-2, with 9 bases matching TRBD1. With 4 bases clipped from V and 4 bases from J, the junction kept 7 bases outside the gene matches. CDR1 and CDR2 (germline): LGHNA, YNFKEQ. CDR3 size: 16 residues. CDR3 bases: TGTGCCAGCAGCCCCGCCGGGACAGGGAGCACCGGGGAGCTGTTTTTT. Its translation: CASSPAGTGSTGELFF.

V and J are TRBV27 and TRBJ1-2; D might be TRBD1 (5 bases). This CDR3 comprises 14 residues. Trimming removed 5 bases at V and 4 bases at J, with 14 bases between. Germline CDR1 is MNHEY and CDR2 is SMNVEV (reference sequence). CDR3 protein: CASSRTPGFYGYTF. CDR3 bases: TGTGCCAGCAGTCGCACCCCAGGGTTCTATGGCTACACCTTC.

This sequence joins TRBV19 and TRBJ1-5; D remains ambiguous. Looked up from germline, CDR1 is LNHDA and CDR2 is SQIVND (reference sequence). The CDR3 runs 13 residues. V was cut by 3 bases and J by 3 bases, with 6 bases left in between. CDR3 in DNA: TGTGCCAGTAGTATGAGCCTCAATCAGCCCCAGCATTTT. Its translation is CASSMSLNQPQHF.

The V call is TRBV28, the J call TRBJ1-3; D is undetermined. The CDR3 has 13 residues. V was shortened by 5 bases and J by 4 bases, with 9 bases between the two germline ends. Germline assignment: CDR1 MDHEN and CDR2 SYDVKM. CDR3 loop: CASSPPGGNTIYF. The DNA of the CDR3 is TGTGCCAGCAGTCCCCCCGGCGGAAACACCATATATTTT.

The CDR3 bases are TGTGCCAGCAGCGAAGGACACCTCAGTACAATTCAGTACTTC. Residues: CASSEGHLSTIQYF. The chain has TRBV7-9 and TRBJ2-4, with TRBD1 as a possible D gene (5 bases). This CDR3 has 14 residues. Per germline, CDR1 SEHNR and CDR2 FQNEAQ (reference sequence). V was cut by 5 bases and J by 10 bases, with 18 bases left in between.

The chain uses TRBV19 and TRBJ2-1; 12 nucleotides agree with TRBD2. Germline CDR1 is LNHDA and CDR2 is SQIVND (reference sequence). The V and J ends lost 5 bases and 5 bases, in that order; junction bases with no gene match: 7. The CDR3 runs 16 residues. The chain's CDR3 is CASSPTLAGGHNEQFF. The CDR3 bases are TGTGCCAGTAGTCCCACCCTAGCGGGAGGGCACAATGAGCAGTTCTTC.

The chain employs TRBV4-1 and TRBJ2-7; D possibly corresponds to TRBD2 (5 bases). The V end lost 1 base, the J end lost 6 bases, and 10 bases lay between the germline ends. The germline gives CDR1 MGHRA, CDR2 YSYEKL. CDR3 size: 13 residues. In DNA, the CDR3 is TGCGCCAGCAGCCAAGTTGAGGGCGGCGAGCAGTACTTC. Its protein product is CASSQVEGGEQYF.

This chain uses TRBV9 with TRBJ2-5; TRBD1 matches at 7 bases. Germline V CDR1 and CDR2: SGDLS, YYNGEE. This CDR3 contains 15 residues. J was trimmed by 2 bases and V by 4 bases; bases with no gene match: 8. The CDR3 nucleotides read TGTGCCAGCAGCCCCTCTGGACAGGTGCAAGAGACCCAGTACTTC. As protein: CASSPSGQVQETQYF.

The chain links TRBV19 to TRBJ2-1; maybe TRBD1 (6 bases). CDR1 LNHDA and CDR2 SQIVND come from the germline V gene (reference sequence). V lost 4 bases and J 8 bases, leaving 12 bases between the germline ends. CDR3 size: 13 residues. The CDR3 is CASSTTGTYEQFF. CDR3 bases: TGTGCCAGTAGTACAACAGGGACCTATGAGCAGTTCTTC.

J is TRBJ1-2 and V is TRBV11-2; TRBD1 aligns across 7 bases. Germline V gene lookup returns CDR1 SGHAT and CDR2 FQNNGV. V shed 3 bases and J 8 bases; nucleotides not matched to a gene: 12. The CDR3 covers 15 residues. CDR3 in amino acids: CASSFRPGQEQGYTF. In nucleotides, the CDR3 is TGTGCCAGCAGCTTCCGACCTGGACAGGAACAAGGCTACACCTTC. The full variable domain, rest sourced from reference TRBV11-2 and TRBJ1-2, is EAGVAQSPRYKIIEKRQSVAFWCNPISGHATLYWYQQILGQGPKLLIQFQNNGVVDDSQLPKDRFSAERLKGVDSTLKIQPAKLEDSAVYLCASSFRPGQEQGYTFGSGTRLTVV.

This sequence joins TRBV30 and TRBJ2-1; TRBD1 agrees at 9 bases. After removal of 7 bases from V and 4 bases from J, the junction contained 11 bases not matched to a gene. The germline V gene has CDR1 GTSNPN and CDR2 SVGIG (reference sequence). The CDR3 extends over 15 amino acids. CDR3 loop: CASPRLGQGYNEQFF. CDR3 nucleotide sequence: TGTGCCTCCCCGAGGCTGGGACAGGGTTACAATGAGCAGTTCTTC.

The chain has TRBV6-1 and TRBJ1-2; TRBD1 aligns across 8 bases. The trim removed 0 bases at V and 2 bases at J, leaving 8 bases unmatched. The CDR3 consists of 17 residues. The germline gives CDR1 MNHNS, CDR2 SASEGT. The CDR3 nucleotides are TGTGCCAGCAGTGAAGCAAAAATGGACAGGGACAACTATGGCTACACCTTC. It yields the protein CASSEAKMDRDNYGYTF.

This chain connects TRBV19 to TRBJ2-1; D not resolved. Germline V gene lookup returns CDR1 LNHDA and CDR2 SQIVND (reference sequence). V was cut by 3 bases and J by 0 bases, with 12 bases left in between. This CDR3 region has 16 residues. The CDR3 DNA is TGTGCCAGTAGTATTGCTGCACGTAGCTCCTACAATGAGCAGTTCTTC. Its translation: CASSIAARSSYNEQFF.

The CDR3 is CASRIAGGFAGELFF. The CDR3 DNA reads as TGTGCCAGCAGAATAGCGGGAGGGTTCGCCGGGGAGCTGTTTTTT. The J gene is TRBJ2-2, the V gene TRBV11-2, with 11 bases aligning to TRBD2. The CDR3 is made up of 15 amino acids. V shed 6 bases and J 6 bases; nucleotides not matched to a gene: 6. The germline gives CDR1 SGHAT, CDR2 FQNNGV.

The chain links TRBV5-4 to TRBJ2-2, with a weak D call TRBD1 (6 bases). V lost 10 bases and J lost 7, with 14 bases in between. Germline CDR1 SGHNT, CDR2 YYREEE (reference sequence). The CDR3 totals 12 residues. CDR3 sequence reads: CAVQGTDGELFF. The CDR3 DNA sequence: TGTGCCGTCCAGGGGACCGACGGGGAGCTGTTTTTT.

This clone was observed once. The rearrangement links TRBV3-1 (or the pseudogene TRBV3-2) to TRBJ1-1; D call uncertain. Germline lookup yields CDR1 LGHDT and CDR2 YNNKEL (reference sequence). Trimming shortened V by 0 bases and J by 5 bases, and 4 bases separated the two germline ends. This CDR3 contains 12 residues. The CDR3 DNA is TGTGCCAGCAGCCAAGATAGAACTGAAGCTTTCTTT. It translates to CASSQDRTEAFF.

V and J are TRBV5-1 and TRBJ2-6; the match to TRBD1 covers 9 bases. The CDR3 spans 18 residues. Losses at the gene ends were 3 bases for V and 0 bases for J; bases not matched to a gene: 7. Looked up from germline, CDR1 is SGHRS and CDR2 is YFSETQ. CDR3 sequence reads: CASSWGTGLGSGANVLTF. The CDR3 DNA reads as TGCGCCAGCAGCTGGGGGACAGGGTTGGGCTCTGGGGCCAACGTCCTGACTTTC.